This TCR beta chain came from a study of T cells in Graves' hyperthyroidism and ophthalmopathy. Template material for amplifying TCR beta CDR3 regions consisted of RNA transcripts. An initial round of RT-PCR targeting the TCR CDR3 relied on the HTBI primer set. Each CDR3 protein gets one entry after TCRdb re-called the multiplex PCR reads with MiXCR. The repertoire holds approximately 400,000 distinct CDR3 sequences, with roughly 14% as singletons. This clonotype was observed many times. Its antigen is as yet unknown. The study, taken as a whole, reports: Most thyroid clonotypes expanded above 0.001 appeared in blood too. Ophthalmopathy cases were set apart from stable hyperthyroidism by a 13 V-J model.

Initially, at the first diagnosis of hyperthyroidism and before any ophthalmopathy symptoms, blood was sampled. Isolation of PBMCs was performed on about 9.9 ml fresh peripheral blood. CDR3 length: 14 residues. V lost 3 bases, J lost 5 bases, and 5 bases stayed unmatched. This rearrangement joins TRBV12-3 or TRBV12-4 to TRBJ1-2; TRBD1 agrees at 8 bases. Sequenced sample: blood. The receptor comes from a man aged 25 to 40 with Graves' hyperthyroidism that later progressed to Graves' ophthalmopathy. The CDR3 loop reads CASSFQGALYGYTF. CDR3 sequence (DNA): TGTGCCAGCAGTTTTCAGGGGGCATTATATGGCTACACCTTC.